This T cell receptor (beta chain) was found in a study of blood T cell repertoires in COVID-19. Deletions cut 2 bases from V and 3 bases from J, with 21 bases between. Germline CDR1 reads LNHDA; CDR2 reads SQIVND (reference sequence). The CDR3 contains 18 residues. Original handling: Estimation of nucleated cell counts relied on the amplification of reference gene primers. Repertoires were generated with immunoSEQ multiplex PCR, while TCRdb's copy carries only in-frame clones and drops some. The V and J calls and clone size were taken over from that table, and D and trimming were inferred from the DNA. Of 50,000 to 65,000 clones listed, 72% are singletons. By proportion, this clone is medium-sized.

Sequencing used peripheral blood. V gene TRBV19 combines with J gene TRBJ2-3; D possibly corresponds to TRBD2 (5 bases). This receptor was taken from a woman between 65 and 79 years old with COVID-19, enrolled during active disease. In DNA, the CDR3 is TGTGCCAGTAGTATAACAAGGGCAGGCGGGCGTGGGACAGATACGCAGTATTTT. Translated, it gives CASSITRAGGRGTDTQYF.